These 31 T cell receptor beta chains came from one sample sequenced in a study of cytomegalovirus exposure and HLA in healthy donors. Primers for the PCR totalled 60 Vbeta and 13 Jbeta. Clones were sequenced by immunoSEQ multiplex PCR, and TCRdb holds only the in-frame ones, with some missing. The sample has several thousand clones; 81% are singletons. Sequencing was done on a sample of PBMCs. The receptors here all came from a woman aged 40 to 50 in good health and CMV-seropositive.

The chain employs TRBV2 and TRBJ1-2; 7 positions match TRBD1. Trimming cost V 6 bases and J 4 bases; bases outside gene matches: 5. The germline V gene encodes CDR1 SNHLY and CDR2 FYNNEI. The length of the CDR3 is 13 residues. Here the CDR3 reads CASSDREVYGYTF. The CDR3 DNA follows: TGTGCCAGCAGCGACAGGGAAGTCTATGGCTACACCTTC.

The CDR3 region is CASSATVRQETQYF. CDR3 in DNA: TGTGCCAGCAGCGCGACAGTACGCCAAGAGACCCAGTACTTC. The chain uses TRBV9 and TRBJ2-5, with a tentative D call TRBD1 (5 bases). Between the trimmed V and J ends, which lost 3 bases and 1 base, there was a span of 10 bases. In germline, CDR1 is SGDLS, CDR2 YYNGEE. This CDR3 has 14 amino acids.

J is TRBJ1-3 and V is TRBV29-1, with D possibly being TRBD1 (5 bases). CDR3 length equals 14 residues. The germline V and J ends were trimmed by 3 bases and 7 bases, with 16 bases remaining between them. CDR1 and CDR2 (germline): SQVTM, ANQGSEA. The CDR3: CSVDGGAGGNTIYF. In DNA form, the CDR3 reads TGCAGCGTTGATGGAGGGGCAGGAGGGAACACCATATATTTT.

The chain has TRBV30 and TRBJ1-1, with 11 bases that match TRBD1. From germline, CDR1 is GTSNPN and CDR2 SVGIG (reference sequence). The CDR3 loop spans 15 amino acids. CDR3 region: CASRTGGALNTEAFF. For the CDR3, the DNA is TGTGCTAGTCGGACAGGGGGCGCGTTGAACACTGAAGCTTTCTTT.

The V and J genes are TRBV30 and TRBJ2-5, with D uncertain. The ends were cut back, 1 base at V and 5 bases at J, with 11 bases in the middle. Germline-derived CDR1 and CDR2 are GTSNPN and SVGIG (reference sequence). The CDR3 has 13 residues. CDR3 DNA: TGTGCCTGGAGTGCTCATAAGAGGGAGACCCAGTACTTC. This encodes CAWSAHKRETQYF.

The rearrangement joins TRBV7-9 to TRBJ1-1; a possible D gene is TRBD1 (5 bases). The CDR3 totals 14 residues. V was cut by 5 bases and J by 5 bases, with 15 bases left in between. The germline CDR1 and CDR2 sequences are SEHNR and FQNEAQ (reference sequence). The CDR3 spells CASSPSQGGTEAFF. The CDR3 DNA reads TGTGCCAGCAGCCCAAGTCAGGGTGGAACTGAAGCTTTCTTT. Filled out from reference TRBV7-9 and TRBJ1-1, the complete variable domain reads DTGVSQNPRHKITKRGQNVTFRCDPISEHNRLYWYRQTLGQGPEFLTYFQNEAQLEKSRLLSDRFSAERPKGSFSTLEIQRTEQGDSAMYLCASSPSQGGTEAFFGQGTRLTVV.

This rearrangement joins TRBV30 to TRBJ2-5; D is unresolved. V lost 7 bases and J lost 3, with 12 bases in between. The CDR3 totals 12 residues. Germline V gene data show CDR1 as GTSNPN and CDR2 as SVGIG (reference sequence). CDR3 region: CAFATEEETQYF. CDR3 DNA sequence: TGTGCCTTCGCGACTGAGGAAGAGACCCAGTACTTC.

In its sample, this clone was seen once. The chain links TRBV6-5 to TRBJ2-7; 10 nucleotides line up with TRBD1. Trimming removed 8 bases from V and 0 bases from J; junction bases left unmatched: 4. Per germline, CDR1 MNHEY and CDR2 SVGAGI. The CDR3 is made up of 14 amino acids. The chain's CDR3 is CASADRGSSYEQYF. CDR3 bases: TGTGCCAGCGCGGACAGGGGGAGCTCCTACGAGCAGTACTTC.

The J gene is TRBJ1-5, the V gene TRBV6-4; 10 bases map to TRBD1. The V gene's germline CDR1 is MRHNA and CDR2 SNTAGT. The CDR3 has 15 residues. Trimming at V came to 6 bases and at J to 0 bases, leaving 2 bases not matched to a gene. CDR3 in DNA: TGTGCCAGCAGGTGGACAGGGGGTAGCAATCAGCCCCAGCATTTT. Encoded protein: CASRWTGGSNQPQHF.

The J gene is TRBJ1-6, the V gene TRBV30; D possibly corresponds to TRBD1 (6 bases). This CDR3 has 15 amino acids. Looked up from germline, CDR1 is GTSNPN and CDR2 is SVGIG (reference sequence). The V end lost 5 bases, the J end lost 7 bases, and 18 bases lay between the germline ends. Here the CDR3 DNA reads TGTGCCTGGGGAAAAGGGGGATTCGCAAATTCACCCCTCCACTTT. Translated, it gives CAWGKGGFANSPLHF.

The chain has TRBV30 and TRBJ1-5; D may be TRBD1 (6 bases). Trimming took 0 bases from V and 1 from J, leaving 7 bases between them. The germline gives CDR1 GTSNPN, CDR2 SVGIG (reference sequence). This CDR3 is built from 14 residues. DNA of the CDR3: TGTGCCTGGAGTGTAGGACAGAGCAATCAGCCCCAGCATTTT. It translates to CAWSVGQSNQPQHF.

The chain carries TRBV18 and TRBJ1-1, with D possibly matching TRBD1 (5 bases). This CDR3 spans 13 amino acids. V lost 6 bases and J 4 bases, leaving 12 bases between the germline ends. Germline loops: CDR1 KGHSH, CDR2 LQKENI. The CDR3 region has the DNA TGTGCCAGCTCCCGGACCGACAGCACTGAAGCTTTCTTT. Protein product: CASSRTDSTEAFF.

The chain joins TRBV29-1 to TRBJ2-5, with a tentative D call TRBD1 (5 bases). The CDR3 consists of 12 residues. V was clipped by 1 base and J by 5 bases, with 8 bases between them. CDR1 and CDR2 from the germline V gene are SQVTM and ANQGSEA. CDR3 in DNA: TGCAGCGTTGAAGCAGGGTCCGAGACCCAGTACTTC. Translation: CSVEAGSETQYF. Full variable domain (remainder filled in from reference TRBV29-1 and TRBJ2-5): SAVISQKPSRDICQRGTSLTIQCQVDSQVTMMFWYRQQPGQSLTLIATANQGSEATYESGFVIDKFPISRPNLTFSTLTVSNMSPEDSSIYLCSVEAGSETQYFGPGTRLLVL.

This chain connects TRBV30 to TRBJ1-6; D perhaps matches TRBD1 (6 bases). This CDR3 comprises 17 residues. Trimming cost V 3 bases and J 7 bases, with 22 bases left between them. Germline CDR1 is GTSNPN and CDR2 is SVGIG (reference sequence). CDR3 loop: CAWSRTSRGIGNSPLHF. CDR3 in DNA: TGTGCCTGGAGCCGCACCAGCAGGGGTATCGGGAATTCACCCCTCCACTTT.

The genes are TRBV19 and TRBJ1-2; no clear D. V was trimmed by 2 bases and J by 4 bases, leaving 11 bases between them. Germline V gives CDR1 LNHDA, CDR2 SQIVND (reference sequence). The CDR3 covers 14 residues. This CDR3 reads CASSIWASGYGYTF. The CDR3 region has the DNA TGTGCCAGTAGTATATGGGCATCCGGCTATGGCTACACCTTC.

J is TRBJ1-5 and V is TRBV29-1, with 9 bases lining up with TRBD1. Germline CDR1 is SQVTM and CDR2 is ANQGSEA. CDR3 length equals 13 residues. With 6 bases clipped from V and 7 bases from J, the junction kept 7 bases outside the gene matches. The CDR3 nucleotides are TGCAGCGTCGCCGTGGGACAGGGCCAGCCCCAGCATTTT. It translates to CSVAVGQGQPQHF.

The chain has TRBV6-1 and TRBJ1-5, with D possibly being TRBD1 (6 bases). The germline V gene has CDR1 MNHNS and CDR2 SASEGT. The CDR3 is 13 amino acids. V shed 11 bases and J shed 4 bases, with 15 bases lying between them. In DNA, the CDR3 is TGTGCCTCAGGGGAGCGGGATAATCAGCCCCAGCATTTT. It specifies CASGERDNQPQHF.

CDR3 sequence (DNA): TGTGCCTGGTCCAAACAGGGCGCTGGAAACACCATATATTTT. It yields the protein CAWSKQGAGNTIYF. This rearrangement joins TRBV30 to TRBJ1-3; tentatively, D is TRBD1 (6 bases). The CDR3 is 14 amino acids. Germline V gives CDR1 GTSNPN, CDR2 SVGIG (reference sequence). Trimming left V 5 bases short and J 2 bases short, with 13 bases between.

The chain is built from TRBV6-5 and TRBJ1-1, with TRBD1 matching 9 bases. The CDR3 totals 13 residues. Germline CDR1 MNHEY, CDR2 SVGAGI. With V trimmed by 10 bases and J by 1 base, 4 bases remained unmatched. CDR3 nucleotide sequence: TGTGCCATTCACAGGGGGCCGAACACTGAAGCTTTCTTT. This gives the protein CAIHRGPNTEAFF.

The CDR3 protein is CASSYSPQGGSPLHF. The CDR3 nucleotides read TGTGCCAGCAGTTACTCCCCCCAGGGAGGTTCACCCCTCCACTTT. The V and J genes are TRBV6-5 and TRBJ1-6; a weak D match, TRBD1 (5 bases). The CDR3 has 15 amino acids. The V and J ends lost 0 bases and 9 bases respectively, with 12 bases between them. CDR1 is MNHEY and CDR2 is SVGAGI in the germline V gene.

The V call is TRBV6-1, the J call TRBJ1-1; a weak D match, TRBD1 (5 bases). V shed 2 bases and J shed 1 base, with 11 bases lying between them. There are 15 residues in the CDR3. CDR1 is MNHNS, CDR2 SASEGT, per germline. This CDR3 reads CASSEQGSWNTEAFF. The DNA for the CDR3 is TGTGCCAGCAGTGAACAGGGATCGTGGAACACTGAAGCTTTCTTT.

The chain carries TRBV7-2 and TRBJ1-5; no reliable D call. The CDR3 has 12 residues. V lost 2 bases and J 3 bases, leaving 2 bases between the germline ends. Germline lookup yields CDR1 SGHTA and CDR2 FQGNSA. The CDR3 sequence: CASSLLNQPQHF. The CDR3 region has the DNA TGTGCCAGCAGCTTACTCAATCAGCCCCAGCATTTT.

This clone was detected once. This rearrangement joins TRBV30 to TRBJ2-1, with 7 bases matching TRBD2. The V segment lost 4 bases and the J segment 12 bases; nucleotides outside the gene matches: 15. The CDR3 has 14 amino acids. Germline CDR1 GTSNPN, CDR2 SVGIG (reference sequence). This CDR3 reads CAWNYGDYSGGQFF. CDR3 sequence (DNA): TGTGCCTGGAATTATGGGGACTATTCTGGTGGGCAGTTCTTC.

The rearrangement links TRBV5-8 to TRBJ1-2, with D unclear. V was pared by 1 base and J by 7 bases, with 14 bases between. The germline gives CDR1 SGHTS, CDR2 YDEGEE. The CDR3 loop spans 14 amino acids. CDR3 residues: CASSLISAPSGYTF. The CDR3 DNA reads TGTGCCAGCAGCTTGATCTCCGCCCCGAGTGGCTACACCTTC.

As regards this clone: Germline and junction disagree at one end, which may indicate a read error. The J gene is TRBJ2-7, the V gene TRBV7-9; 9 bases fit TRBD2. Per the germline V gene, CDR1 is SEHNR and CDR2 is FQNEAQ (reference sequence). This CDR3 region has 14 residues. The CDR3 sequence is CASSLAGTSLRQNF. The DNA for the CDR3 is TGTGCCAGCAGCTTAGCCGGGACTAGCCTACGCCAGAACTTC.

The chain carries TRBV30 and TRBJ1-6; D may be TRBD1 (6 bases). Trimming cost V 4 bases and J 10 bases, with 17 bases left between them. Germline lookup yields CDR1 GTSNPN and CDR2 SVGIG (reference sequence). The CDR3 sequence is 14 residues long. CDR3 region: CAWISTGGGSPLHF. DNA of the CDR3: TGTGCCTGGATCTCGACAGGTGGAGGATCACCCCTCCACTTT.

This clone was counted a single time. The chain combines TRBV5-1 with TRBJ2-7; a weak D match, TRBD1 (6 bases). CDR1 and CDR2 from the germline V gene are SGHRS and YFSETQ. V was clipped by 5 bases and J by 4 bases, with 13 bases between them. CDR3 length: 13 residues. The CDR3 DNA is TGCGCCAGCAGTATGGGACAACAATACGAGCAGTACTTC. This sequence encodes CASSMGQQYEQYF. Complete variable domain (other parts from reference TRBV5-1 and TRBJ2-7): KAGVTQTPRYLIKTRGQQVTLSCSPISGHRSVSWYQQTPGQGLQFLFEYFSETQRNKGNFPGRFSGRQFSNSRSEMNVSTLELGDSALYLCASSMGQQYEQYFGPGTRLTVT.

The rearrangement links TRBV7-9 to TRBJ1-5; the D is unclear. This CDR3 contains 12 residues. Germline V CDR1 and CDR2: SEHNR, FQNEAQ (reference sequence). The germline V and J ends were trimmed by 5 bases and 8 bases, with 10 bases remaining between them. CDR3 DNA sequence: TGTGCCAGCAGCGTACCCGGGAAGCCCCAGCATTTT. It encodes CASSVPGKPQHF.

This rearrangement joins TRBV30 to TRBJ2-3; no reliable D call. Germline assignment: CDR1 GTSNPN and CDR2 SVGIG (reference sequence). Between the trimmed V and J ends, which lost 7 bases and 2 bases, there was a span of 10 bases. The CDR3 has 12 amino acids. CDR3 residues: CALSLTTDTQYF. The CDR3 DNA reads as TGTGCCTTGTCTCTAACCACAGATACGCAGTATTTT.

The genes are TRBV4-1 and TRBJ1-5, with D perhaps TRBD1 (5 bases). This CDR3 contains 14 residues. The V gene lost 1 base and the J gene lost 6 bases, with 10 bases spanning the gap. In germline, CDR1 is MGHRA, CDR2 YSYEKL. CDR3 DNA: TGCGCCAGCAGCCAAGGCAGGGCCAGTCAGCCCCAGCATTTT. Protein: CASSQGRASQPQHF.

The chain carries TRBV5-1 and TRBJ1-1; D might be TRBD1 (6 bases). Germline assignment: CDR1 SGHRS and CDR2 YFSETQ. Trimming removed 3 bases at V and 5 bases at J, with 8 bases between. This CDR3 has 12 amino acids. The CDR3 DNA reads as TGCGCCAGCAGCTCTACAGGGACTGAAGCTTTCTTT. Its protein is CASSSTGTEAFF. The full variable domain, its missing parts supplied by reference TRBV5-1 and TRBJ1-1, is KAGVTQTPRYLIKTRGQQVTLSCSPISGHRSVSWYQQTPGQGLQFLFEYFSETQRNKGNFPGRFSGRQFSNSRSEMNVSTLELGDSALYLCASSSTGTEAFFGQGTRLTVV.